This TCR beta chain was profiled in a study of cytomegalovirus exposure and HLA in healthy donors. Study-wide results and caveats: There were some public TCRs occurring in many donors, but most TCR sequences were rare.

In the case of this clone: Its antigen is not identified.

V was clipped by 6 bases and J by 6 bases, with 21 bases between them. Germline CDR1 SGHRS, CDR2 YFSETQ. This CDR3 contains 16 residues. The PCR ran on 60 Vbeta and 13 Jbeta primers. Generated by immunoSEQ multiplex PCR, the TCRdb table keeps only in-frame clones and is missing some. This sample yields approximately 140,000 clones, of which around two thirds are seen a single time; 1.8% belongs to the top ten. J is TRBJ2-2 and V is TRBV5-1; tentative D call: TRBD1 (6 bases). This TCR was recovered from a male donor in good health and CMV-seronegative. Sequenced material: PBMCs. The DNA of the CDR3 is TGCGCCAGCACCATTGCGAGGGGGAATCTCCCCGGGGAGCTGTTTTTT. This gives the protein CASTIARGNLPGELFF.